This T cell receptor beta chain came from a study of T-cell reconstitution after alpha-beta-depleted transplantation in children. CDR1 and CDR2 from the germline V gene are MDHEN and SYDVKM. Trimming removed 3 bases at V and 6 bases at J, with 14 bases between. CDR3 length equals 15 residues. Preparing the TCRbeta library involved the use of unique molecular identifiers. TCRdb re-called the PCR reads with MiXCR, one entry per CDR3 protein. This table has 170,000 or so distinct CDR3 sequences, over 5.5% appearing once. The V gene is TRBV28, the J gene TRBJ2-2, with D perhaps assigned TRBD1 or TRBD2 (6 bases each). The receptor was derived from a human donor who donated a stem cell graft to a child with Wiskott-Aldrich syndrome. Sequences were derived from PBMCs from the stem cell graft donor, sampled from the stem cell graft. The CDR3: CASSFGGASSGELFF. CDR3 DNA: TGTGCCAGCAGTTTCGGGGGCGCGTCGTCCGGGGAGCTGTTTTTT.